Sequencing of this TCR beta chain was carried out in a study of cytomegalovirus exposure and HLA in healthy donors. Whole-study findings and limits: Later analysis placed DRB1 highest and HLA-C lowest in TCR association rates, which differed by HLA locus.

V was pared by 4 bases and J by 8 bases, with 10 bases of the junction left unmatched. The CDR3 is made up of 14 amino acids. The germline V gene encodes CDR1 SGDLS and CDR2 YYNGEE. As for this clone: The antigen is not known.

In nominal health when sampled, donors likely had unrecorded immune exposures nonetheless. The PCR used 60 Vbeta and 13 Jbeta primers. Using immunoSEQ multiplex PCR, the repertoire was profiled, and TCRdb retains in-frame clones only, with some absent. The sample contains about 87,000 clones, 70% to 85% of which appear only once. The sequenced sample was PBMCs. The chain has TRBV9 and TRBJ1-2, with 8 bases lining up with TRBD1. The source is a man aged 30 to 39 in good health and CMV-seropositive. CDR3 in amino acids: CASSPQGQVGGYTF. The CDR3 nucleotides are TGTGCCAGCAGCCCACAGGGACAGGTCGGGGGCTACACCTTC.